This T cell receptor (beta chain) was identified in a study of blood T cell repertoires in COVID-19. Study overall: Sites in the United States, Italy and Spain provided acute and convalescent COVID-19 samples. The analysed material was cDNA or gDNA that came from T cells, B-cell-depleted T cells, or PBMCs.

Deletions cut 3 bases from V and 1 base from J, with 12 bases between. This CDR3 has 15 amino acids. The V gene's germline CDR1 is LGHNA and CDR2 YSLEER. Assay used: immunoSEQ multiplex PCR; TCRdb lists only in-frame clones, some missing. Of 200,000 to 300,000 clones listed, around nine tenths are singletons. This TCR was sampled from a woman in her sixties or seventies with active or convalescent COVID-19. Specimen: peripheral blood. J is TRBJ1-1 and V is TRBV4-3; D possibly corresponds to TRBD1 (6 bases). DNA of the CDR3: TGCGCCAGCAGCCAGGGGGCGCGGGCGAACACTGAAGCTTTCTTT. Protein sequence: CASSQGARANTEAFF.